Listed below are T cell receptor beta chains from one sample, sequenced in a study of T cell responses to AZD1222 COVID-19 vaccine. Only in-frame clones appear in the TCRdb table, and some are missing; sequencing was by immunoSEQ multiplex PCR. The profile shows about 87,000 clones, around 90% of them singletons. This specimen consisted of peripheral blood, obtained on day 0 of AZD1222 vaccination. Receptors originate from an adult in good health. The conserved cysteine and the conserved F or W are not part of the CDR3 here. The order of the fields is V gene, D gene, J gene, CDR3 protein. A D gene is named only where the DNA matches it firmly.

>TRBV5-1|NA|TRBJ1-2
ASRPGQNLWGYT
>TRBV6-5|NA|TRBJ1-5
ASRRTVYQPQH
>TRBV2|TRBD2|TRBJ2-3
ASTPAGGYTDTQY
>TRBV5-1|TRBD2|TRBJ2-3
ASSLIGGGAADTQY
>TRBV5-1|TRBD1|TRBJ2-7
ASRRPGQGYEQY
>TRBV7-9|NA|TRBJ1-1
ASSIDLVTEAF
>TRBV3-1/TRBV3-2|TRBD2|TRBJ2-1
ASSQGSGTSDYNEQF
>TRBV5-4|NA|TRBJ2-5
ASSIGGGTETQY
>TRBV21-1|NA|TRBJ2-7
ASSKVVGGSEQY
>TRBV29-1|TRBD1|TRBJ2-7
SVYPGTGGHEQY
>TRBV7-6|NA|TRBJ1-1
ASSSNMGTEAF
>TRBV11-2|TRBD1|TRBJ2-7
ASSLDFATGVDEQY
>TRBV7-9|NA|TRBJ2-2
ASSWRRPNTGELF
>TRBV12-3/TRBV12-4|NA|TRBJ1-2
ASSRDWGDGYT
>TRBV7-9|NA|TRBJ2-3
ASSLPRSTDTQY
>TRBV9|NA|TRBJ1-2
ASGTAINYGYT
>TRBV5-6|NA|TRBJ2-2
ASSLVGQGHTGELF
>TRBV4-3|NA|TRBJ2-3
ASSQAATSTDTQY
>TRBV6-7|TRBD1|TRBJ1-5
ASTPGQRPYQPQH
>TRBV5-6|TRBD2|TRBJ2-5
ASSLPSGSRETQY
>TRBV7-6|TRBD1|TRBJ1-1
ASSLGTGNEAF
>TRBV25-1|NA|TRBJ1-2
ASSDDYGYT
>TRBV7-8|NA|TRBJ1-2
ASSSRVGADGYT
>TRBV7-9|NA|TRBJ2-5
ASSQQGTIETQY
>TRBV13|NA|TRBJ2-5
VSSLGIQRAQETQY
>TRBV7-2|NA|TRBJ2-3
ASSSQAYTDTQY
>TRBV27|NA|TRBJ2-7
ASSRDGYYEQY
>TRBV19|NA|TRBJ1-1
ASSWRGFGTEAF
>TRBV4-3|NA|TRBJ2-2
ASSQEWGTVPDTGELF
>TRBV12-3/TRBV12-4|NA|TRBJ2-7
ASSLLGHDEQY
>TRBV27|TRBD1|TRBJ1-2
ASSLGTEVGVGYT
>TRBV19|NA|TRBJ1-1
ASSLQGNTEAF
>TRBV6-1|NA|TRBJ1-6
ASSGLFGQLSYNSPLH